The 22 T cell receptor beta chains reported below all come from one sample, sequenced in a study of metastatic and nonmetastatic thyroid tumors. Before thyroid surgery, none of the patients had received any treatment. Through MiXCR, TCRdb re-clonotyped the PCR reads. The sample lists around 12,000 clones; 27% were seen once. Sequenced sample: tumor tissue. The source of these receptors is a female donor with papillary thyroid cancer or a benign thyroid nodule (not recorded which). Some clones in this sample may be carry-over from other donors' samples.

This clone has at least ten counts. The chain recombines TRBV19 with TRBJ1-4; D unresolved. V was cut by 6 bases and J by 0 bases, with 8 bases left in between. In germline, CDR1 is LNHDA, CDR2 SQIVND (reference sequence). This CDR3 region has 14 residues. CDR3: CASRDGATNEKLFF. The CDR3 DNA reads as TGTGCCAGTAGAGACGGTGCAACTAATGAAAAACTGTTTTTT. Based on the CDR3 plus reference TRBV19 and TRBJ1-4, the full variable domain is DGGITQSPKYLFRKEGQNVTLSCEQNLNHDAMYWYRQDPGQGLRLIYYSQIVNDFQKGDIAEGYSVSREKKESFPLTVTSAQKNPTAFYLCASRDGATNEKLFFGSGTQLSVL.

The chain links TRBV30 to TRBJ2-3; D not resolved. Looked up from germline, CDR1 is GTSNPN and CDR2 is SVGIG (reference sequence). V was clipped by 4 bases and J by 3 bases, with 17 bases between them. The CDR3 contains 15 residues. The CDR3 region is CAWNPLKGWTDTQYF. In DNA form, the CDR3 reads TGTGCCTGGAACCCCCTAAAGGGTTGGACAGATACGCAGTATTTT.

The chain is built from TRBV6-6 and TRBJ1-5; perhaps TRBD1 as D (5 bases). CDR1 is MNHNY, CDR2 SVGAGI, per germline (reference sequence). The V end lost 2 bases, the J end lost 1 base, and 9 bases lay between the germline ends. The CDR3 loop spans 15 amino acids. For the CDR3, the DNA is TGTGCCAGCAGTTACGAAGGGGTAAGCAATCAGCCCCAGCATTTT. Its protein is CASSYEGVSNQPQHF.

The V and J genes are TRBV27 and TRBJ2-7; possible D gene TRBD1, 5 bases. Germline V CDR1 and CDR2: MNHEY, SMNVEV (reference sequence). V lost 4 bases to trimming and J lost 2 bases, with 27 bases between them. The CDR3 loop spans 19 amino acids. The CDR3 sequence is CASSSPEQGVLQGTYEQYF. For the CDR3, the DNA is TGTGCCAGCAGTTCCCCTGAGCAGGGCGTTCTTCAGGGAACCTACGAGCAGTACTTC.

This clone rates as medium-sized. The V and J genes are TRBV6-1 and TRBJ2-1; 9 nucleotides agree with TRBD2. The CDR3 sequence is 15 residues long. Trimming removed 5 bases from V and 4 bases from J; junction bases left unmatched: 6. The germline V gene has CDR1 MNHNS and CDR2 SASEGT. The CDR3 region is CASSPLAGNYNEQFF. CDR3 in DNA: TGTGCCAGCAGTCCGCTAGCGGGGAATTACAATGAGCAGTTCTTC.

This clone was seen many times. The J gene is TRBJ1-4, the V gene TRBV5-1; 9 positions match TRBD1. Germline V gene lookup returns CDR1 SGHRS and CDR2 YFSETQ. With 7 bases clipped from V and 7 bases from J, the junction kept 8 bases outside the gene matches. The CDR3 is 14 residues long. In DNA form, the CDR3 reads TGCGCCAGCGGGGACAGGGCGGGAGGTGAAAAACTGTTTTTT. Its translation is CASGDRAGGEKLFF.

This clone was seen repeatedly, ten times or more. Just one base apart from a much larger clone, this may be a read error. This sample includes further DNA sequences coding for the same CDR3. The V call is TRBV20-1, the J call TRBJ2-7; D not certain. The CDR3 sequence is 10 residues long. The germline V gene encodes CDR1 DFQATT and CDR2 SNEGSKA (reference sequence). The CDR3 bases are TGTAGTGCTAGAGAGGACGAGCAGTACTTC. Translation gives CSAREDEQYF.

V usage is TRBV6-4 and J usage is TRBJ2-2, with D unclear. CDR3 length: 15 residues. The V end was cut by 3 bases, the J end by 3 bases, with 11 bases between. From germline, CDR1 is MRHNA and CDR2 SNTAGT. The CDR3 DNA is TGTGCCAGCAGTGAAGGTGACGTAGACACCGGGGAGCTGTTTTTT. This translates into CASSEGDVDTGELFF.

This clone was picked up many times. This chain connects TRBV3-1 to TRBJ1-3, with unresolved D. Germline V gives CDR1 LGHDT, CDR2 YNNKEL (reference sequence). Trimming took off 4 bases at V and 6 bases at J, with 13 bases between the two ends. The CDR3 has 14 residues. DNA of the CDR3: TGTGCCAGCAGCCCCTTGAGATCGGCAAACACCATATATTTT. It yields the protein CASSPLRSANTIYF.

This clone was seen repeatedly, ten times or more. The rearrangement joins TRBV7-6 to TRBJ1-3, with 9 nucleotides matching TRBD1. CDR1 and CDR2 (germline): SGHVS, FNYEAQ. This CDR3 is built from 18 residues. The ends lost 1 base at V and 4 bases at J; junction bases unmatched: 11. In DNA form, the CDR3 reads TGTGCCAGCAGCTTAGTTCAAACCGGGACAGGGAACGGAAACACCATATATTTT. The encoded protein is CASSLVQTGTGNGNTIYF. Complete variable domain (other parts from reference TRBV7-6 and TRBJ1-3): GAGVSQSPRYKVTKRGQDVALRCDPISGHVSLYWYRQALGQGPEFLTYFNYEAQQDKSGLPNDRFSAERPEGSISTLTIQRTEQRDSAMYRCASSLVQTGTGNGNTIYFGEGSWLTVV.

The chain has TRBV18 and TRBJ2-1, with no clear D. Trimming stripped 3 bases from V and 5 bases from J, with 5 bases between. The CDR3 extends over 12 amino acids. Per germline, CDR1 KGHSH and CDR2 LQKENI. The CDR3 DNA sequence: TGTGCCAGCTCACCGATCCACAATGAGCAGTTCTTC. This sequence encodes CASSPIHNEQFF.

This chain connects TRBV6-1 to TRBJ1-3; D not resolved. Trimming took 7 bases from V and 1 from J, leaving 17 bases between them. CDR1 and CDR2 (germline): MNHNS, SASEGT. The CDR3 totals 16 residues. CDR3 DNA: TGTGCCAGCACCGAAAGGGCAGTACCATCTGGAAACACCATATATTTT. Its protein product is CASTERAVPSGNTIYF.

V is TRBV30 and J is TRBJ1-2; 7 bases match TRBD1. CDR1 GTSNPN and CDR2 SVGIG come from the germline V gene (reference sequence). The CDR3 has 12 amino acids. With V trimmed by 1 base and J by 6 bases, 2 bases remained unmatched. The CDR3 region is CAWSGDRDGYTF. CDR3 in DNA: TGTGCCTGGAGTGGAGACAGGGATGGCTACACCTTC.

The CDR3 DNA follows: TGTGCCAGCAGCCGAGAAACTGCCGCAGCTTTCTTT. This sequence encodes CASSRETAAAFF. J is TRBJ1-1 and V is TRBV3-1; D uncertain. V shed 4 bases and J shed 10 bases, with 13 bases lying between them. The CDR3 length is 12 residues. Germline V gene data show CDR1 as LGHDT and CDR2 as YNNKEL (reference sequence).

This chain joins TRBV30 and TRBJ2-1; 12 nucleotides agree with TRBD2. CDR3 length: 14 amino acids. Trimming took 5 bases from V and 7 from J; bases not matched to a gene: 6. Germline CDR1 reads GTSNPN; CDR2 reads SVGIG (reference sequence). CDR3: CAWSSGRARNEQFF. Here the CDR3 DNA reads TGTGCCTGGTCTAGCGGGAGGGCCAGGAATGAGCAGTTCTTC.

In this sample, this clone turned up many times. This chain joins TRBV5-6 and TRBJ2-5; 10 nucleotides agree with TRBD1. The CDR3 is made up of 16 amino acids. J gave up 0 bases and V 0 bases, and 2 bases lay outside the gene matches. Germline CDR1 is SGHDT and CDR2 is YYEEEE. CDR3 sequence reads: CASSLAGQGYQETQYF. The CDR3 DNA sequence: TGTGCCAGCAGCTTGGCGGGACAGGGGTACCAAGAGACCCAGTACTTC. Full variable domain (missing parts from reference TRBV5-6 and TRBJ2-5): DAGVTQSPTHLIKTRGQQVTLRCSPKSGHDTVSWYQQALGQGPQFIFQYYEEEERQRGNFPDRFSGHQFPNYSSELNVNALLLGDSALYLCASSLAGQGYQETQYFGPGTRLLVL.

CDR3 sequence reads: CASSERPPGEQFF. CDR3 in DNA: TGTGCCAGCAGTGAAAGACCCCCGGGGGAGCAGTTCTTC. The rearrangement uses TRBV6-1 and TRBJ2-1, with D maybe TRBD2 (5 bases). CDR3 length: 13 residues. The V gene lost 2 bases and the J gene lost 10 bases, with 12 bases spanning the gap. From germline, CDR1 is MNHNS and CDR2 SASEGT.

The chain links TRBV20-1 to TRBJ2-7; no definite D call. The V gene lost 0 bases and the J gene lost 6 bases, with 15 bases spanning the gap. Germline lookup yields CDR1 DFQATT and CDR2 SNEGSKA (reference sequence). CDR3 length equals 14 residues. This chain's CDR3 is CSAREPSEDFEQYF. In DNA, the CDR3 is TGCAGTGCTAGAGAACCCTCCGAAGACTTCGAGCAGTACTTC.

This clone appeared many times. This CDR3 reads CASSSLAVGDEQFF. The CDR3 nucleotides are TGTGCCAGCAGTTCATTGGCCGTCGGGGATGAGCAGTTCTTC. The chain joins TRBV28 to TRBJ2-1, with D possibly being TRBD2 (5 bases). Trimming stripped 4 bases from V and 8 bases from J, with 15 bases between. This CDR3 comprises 14 residues. Germline lookup yields CDR1 MDHEN and CDR2 SYDVKM.

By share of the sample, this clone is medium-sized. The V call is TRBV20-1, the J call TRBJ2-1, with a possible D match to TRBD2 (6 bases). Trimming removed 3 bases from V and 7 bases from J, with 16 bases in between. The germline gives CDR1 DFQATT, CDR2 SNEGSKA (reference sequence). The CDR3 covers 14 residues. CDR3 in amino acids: CSASTGARPNEQFF. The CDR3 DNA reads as TGCAGTGCTAGTACGGGAGCCAGGCCTAATGAGCAGTTCTTC.

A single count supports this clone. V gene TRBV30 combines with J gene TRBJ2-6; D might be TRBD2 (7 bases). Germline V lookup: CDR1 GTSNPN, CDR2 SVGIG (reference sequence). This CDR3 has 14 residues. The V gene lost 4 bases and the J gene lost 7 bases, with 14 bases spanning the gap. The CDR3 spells CAWMGGGGANVLTF. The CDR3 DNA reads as TGTGCCTGGATGGGGGGAGGGGGAGCCAACGTCCTGACTTTC.

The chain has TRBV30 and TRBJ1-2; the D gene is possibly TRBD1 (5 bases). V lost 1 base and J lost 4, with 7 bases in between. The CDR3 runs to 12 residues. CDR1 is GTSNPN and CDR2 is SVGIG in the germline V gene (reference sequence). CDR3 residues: CAWSGQLYGYTF. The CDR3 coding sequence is TGTGCCTGGAGTGGACAGCTCTATGGCTACACCTTC.